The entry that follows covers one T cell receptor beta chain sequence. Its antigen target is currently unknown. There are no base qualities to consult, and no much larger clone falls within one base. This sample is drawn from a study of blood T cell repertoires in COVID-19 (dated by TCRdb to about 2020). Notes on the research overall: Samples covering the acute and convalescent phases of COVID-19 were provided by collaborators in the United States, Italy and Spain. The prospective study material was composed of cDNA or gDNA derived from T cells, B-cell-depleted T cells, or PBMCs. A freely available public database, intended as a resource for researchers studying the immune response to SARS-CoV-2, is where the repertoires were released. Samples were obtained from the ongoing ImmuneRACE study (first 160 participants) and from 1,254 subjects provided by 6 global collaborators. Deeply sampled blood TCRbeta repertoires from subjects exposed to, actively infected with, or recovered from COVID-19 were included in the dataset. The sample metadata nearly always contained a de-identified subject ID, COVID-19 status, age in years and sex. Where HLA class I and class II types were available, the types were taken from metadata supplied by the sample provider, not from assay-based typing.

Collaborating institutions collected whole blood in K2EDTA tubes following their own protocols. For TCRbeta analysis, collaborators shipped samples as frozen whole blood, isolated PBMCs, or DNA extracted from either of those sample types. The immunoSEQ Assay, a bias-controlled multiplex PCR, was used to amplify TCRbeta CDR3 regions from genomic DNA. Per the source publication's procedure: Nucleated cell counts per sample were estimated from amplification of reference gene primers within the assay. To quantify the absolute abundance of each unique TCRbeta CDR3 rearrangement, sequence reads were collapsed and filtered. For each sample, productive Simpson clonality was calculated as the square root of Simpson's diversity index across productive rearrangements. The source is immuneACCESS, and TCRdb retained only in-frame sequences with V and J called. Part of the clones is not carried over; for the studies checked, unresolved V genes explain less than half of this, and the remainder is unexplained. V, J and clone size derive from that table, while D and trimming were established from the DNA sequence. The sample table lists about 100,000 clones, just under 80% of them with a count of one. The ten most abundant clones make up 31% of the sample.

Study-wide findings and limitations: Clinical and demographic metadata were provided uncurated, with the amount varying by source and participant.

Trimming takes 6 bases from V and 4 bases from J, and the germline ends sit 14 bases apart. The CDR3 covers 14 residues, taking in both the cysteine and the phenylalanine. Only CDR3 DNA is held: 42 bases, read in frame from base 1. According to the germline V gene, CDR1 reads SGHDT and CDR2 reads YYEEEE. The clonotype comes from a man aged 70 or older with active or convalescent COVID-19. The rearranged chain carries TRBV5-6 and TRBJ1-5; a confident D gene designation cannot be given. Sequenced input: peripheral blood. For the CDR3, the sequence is CASTVLGRNQPQHF. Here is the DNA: TGTGCCAGCACGGTTCTCGGGAGAAATCAGCCCCAGCATTTT. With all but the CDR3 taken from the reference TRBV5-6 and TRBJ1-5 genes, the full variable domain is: DAGVTQSPTHLIKTRGQQVTLRCSPKSGHDTVSWYQQALGQGPQFIFQYYEEEERQRGNFPDRFSGHQFPNYSSELNVNALLLGDSALYLCASTVLGRNQPQHFGDGTRLSIL.